The TCR beta chain described here comes from a study of cytomegalovirus exposure and HLA in healthy donors (dated by TCRdb to about 2017). Some background on the complete study: In an earlier analysis of around 540 of the donors, around 300 Gb of sequence data and 117 million unique TCR beta sequences from about 190 million T cells were reported. An early release covering around 630 HLA-typed donors comprised about 300 gigabases of sequencing data and 85 million to 100 million unique TCR sequences. The genetic ancestry cluster associated with self-reported Caucasian donors included 81% of the 398 genotyped donors. The study was designed to test whether signatures of past pathogen exposure could be identified by cataloging public T cell receptors. The study used immunosequencing to profile the T cell repertoires of 666 subjects and linked those repertoires to cytomegalovirus serostatus. A separate validation cohort of over 95 different subjects was used in addition to the 666-subject first cohort. The study combined high-throughput TCR immunosequencing, statistical association of individual TCRs with disease status, and machine learning to predict cytomegalovirus infection status. In a later analysis, previously published TCR beta repertoires from about 670 donors were re-analyzed and high-resolution HLA genotyping was added so that TCR occurrence patterns could be studied. The later analysis used no new phenotypic data to find candidate immune exposures, relying instead on TCR beta sequences and their occurrence across donors. To decide whether each TCR beta V gene segment behaved as functional or pseudogenic, an earlier analysis of some 600 of the donors relied on high-throughput TCR beta sequencing. Donor age, sex, ethnicity and CMV serostatus were collected together with the repertoire data. In a later genetic analysis, genome-wide SNP genotypes for about three fifths of the roughly 670 donors were used, and that subset was treated as a discovery cohort. All discovery cohort repertoires had been generated using a single sequencing platform. Both class I and class II loci were covered by HLA typing, at four-digit resolution. The number of typed donors differed by locus: about 629-630 for A, B, C, DRB1 and DQB1; 500 to 550 for DQA1; 600 to 610 for DPA1; and some 470 for DPB1. A few DR-DQ haplotypes were treated as single units for association and clustering because of strong linkage in the cohort. On average, roughly 240,000 unique TCR beta nucleotide sequences were sequenced per donor among about 400 genotyped donors of the cohort, with roughly 18% of those sequences being non-productive.

The receptor library was made with the immunoSEQ multiplex PCR assay. For the multiplex PCR, a mixture combining 60 forward primers for TCR Vbeta segments and 13 reverse primers for TCR Jbeta segments was used. Amplification of the CDR3 region of rearranged TCR beta genes was performed with a multiplex PCR assay on genomic DNA. Amplified TCR beta libraries were sequenced as 87-base-pair reads on the Illumina HiSeq System. The paper's processing steps were these. Across the 700 or so repertoires, a later analysis counted tens of millions of unique TCR beta chains, some 11 million of which were shared by at least two donors. A nearest-neighbor algorithm error-corrected the raw reads and collapsed the reads into unique sequences, merging closely related sequences to remove PCR and sequencing errors. CDR3 sequences were aligned to IMGT reference sequences to assign V, D and J gene segments. For a sequence to be retained, a match of at least six nucleotides to both a V gene segment and a J gene segment was required. Rearrangements were classified as productive when the CDR3 lacked stop codons and remained in frame with V and J, and all other rearrangements were classified as non-productive. Following IMGT convention, CDR3 was defined as the stretch from the second conserved V-encoded cysteine to the conserved J-encoded phenylalanine. The earlier analysis of fewer than 750 of the donors excluded sequences that lacked an unambiguous match to a single V gene segment. An earlier analysis of a few hundred of the donors called V segments functional above 56.7% productive rearrangements and segregating when the between-donor standard deviation exceeded 5%. A statistical classification framework was developed to diagnose cytomegalovirus status using the catalog of TCR beta chain sequences. In a later analysis, TCR nucleotide sequences were compared against IMGT/GENE-DB human TR gene sequences so that V and J genes could be assigned. In a later analysis, CDR3 sequences and most-parsimonious VDJ recombination scenarios were assigned using the TCRdist pipeline. In a later analysis, every TCR beta chain was defined by the combination of its CDR3 amino acid sequence and its V-gene family, and reads without a unique V-gene family were dropped. In a later analysis, a few hundred highly shared, low-generation-probability nucleotide sequences were removed to address suspected cross-contamination and a sequencing artifact. In a later analysis, a clonal expansion index was calculated for each public chain from normalized within-repertoire ranks of inferred template counts. In a later analysis, generation probabilities were computed with a VDJ recombination model fitted to out-of-frame rearrangements, and the resulting probabilities were checked against IGoR. Hypergeometric tests were used in a later analysis to score TCR-TCR, TCR-HLA and TCR-CMV co-occurrence, with a repertoire-size bias correction applied to the TCR pairs. In a later analysis, false discovery rates were estimated by permuting HLA or CMV assignments 20 times. In a later analysis, co-occurring TCRs were grouped using DBSCAN, and TCRdist sequence similarity was added for clustering within HLA-allele-positive subsets. Co-occurrence clustering excluded repertoires with fewer than 30,000 or more than 120,000 public chains, plus five with anomalous nucleotide sharing. The clones in this table, taken by TCRdb from immuneACCESS, are in-frame only. Not every clone is retained; where verified, under half of the shortfall comes from an unresolved V gene, and the cause of the rest is unknown. V, J and clone size are those of that table, while D and trimming were read from the DNA. This sample gives 80,000 to 100,000 clones in total; about four fifths of them show up just once. The ten largest clones take up over 9% of the sample.

Trimming at the junction amounts to 3 bases on V and 5 bases on J, and the germline ends lie 20 bases apart. The germline V gene specifies MGHDK as CDR1 and SYGVNS as CDR2. There are 17 amino acids in the CDR3, from cysteine to phenylalanine inclusive. Only CDR3 DNA remains: 51 bases, in frame from the first base. The cohort consisted of some 730 healthy bone marrow donors. At the time of sampling, every cohort member was nominally healthy, though immune exposures that went unrecorded were likely present. Of the 650 to 700 cohort members, 250 to 300 had positive CMV serostatus and fewer than 400 had negative CMV serostatus, and CMV serostatus was not recorded for the donor. A peripheral blood sample was provided by each donor, and peripheral blood mononuclear cells were used for TCR beta sequencing. The Qiagen DNeasy Blood Extraction Kit was used to extract genomic DNA from the blood cell samples.

The study at large found these results: Sequencing depth was assumed to be roughly uniform across donors in the presence/absence analyses, though that assumption may not hold. In a later genetic analysis, a missense DCLRE1C variant was associated with V-gene and J-gene trimming of TCR beta chains, and the association was replicated in an independent cohort. A later analysis reported that several top co-occurrence clusters appeared linked to parvovirus B19, influenza, CMV and Epstein-Barr virus. Correlated functional status among segregating V segments might reflect linkage disequilibrium, but an unknown experimental factor could not be ruled out. Because HLA typing was missing for some donors at each locus, association tests included only the typed subset. Only TCR beta chains were sequenced in this cohort, and the absence of alpha or paired-chain data limited detectable features. A further reported finding was that TCR beta sequences accurately predicted the HLA-A and HLA-B alleles for most subjects in the first cohort. Broadly in line with IMGT annotations, most TCR beta V segments showed up in productive rearrangements about 87% or about 30% of the time in an earlier analysis of approximately 640 of the donors. Most TCR sequences were seen in very few donors, while some public TCRs were found in many individuals. Cytomegalovirus status was reported to be diagnosed by the classifier with high specificity and sensitivity in both the original and validation cohorts. Because counts were too low, roughly 18 rarely observed V segments, including chromosome 9 orphons, were left out of the earlier analysis of a few hundred of the donors. Specific HLA alleles were associated with roughly 16,000 TCR beta sequences at a false discovery rate of 0.05 in a later analysis. The study listed 150 to 200 TCR beta chains as associated with cytomegalovirus. A few of the identified cytomegalovirus-associated TCR beta chains were confirmed in vitro to be specific for cytomegalovirus antigens. Immune exposure information for the cohort was limited to CMV serostatus. A later genetic analysis reported fewer N-insertions in productive TCRs among donors in an Asian-associated ancestry cluster than the approximately 670-donor mean. When HLA alleles, especially DR and DQ, strongly co-occurred, TCR associations were difficult to assign to individual alleles. A later analysis found that TCR association rates varied across HLA loci, with DRB1 alleles showing the most associated TCRs and HLA-C alleles the fewest. Compared with equally common non-associated chains, HLA-associated TCR beta chains in a later analysis were more clonally expanded and had lower generation probabilities. According to the authors, the approach could potentially be generalized to other disease states and immunological phenotypes. A cluster of highly shared sequence variants was judged likely to represent a technical artifact of the sequencing pipeline. Most CMV-associated TCR beta chains appeared to be HLA-restricted in a later analysis, and the HLA associations seemed to be driven largely by CMV exposure. The 87-base-pair reads could not distinguish some IMGT-functional V segments, including TRBV6-2 and TRBV6-3, so those segments were excluded.

On this clone: Its recognized antigen is unknown. Per-base qualities were not stored, and no clone one base away is much larger.

This receptor chain uses TRBV25-1 and TRBJ2-1; the D gene is possibly TRBD1, with 6 bases matching. Sequencing input: PBMCs. This TCR was sampled from a human donor in good health. This receptor carries the CDR3 CASSDPPRGGSDNEQFF. In nucleotide form, the sequence is TGTGCCAGCAGTGACCCGCCTCGTGGGGGCTCTGACAATGAGCAGTTCTTC.